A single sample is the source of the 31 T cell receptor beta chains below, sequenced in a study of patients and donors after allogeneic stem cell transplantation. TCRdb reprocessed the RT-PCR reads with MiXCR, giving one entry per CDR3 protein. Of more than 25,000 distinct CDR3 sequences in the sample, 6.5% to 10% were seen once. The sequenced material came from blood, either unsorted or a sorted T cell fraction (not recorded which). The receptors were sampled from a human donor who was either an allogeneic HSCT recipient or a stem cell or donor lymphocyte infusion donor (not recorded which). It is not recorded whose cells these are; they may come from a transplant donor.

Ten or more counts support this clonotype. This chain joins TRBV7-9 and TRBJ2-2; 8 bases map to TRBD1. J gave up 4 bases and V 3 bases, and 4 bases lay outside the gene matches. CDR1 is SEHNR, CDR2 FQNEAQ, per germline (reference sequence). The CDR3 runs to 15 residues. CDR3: CASSFAQGGTGELFF. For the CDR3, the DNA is TGTGCCAGCAGCTTTGCACAGGGGGGCACCGGGGAGCTGTTTTTT.

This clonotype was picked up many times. The CDR3 DNA reads as TGTGCCAGCAGCCGGGGGAGCAATCAGCCCCAGCATTTT. Amino acid sequence: CASSRGSNQPQHF. The chain combines TRBV7-3 with TRBJ1-5, with D tentatively TRBD1 (5 bases). Per germline, CDR1 SGHTA and CDR2 FQGTGA. CDR3 length: 13 amino acids. V lost 5 bases, J lost 1 base, and 6 bases lay in between.

The CDR3 DNA reads as TGTGCCAGCAGCCTCAACCTACAGGGGAGTGACGCGTATTTT. Residues: CASSLNLQGSDAYF. The chain employs TRBV7-9 and TRBJ2-3; 7 nucleotides line up with TRBD1. Germline V gene lookup returns CDR1 SEHNR and CDR2 FQNEAQ (reference sequence). The CDR3 sequence is 14 residues long. The ends lost 5 bases at V and 14 bases at J; junction bases unmatched: 16.

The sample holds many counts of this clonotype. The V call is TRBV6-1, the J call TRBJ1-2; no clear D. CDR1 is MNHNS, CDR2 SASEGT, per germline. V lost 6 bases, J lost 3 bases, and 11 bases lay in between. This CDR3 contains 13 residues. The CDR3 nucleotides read TGTGCCAGCAGCAGACACGTCGACTATGGCTACACCTTC. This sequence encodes CASSRHVDYGYTF.

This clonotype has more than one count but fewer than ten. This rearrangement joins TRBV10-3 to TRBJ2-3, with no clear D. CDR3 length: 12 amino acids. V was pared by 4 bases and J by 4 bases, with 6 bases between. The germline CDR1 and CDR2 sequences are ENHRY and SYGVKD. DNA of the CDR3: TGTGCCATCAGTGGGGTCCCAGATACGCAGTATTTT. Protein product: CAISGVPDTQYF.

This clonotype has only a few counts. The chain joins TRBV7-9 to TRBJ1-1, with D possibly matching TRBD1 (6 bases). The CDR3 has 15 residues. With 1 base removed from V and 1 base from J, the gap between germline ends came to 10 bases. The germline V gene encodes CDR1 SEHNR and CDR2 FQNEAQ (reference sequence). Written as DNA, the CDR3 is TGTGCCAGCAGCTTAGGAGGGGGGCAGAACACTGAAGCTTTCTTT. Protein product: CASSLGGGQNTEAFF.

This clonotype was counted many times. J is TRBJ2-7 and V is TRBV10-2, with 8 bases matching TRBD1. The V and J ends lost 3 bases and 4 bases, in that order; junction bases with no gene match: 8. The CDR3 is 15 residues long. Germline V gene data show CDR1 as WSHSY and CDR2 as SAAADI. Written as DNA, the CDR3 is TGCGCCAGCAGTGACCCCCAGGGGGCGCTTTACGAGCAGTACTTC. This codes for CASSDPQGALYEQYF.

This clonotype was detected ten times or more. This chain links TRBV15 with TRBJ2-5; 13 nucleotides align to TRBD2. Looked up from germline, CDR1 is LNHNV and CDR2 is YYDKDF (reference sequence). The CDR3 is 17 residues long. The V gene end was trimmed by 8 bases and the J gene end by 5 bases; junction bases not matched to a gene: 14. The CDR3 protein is CATSPTSGGKVWETQYF. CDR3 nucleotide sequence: TGTGCCACCTCTCCGACTAGCGGGGGGAAGGTCTGGGAGACCCAGTACTTC.

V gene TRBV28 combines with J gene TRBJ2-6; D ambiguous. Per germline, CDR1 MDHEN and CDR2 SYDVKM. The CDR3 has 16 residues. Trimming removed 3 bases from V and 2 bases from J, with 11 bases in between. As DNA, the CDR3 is TGTGCCAGCAGTTTTAATTTTTTTGCTGGGGCCAACGTCCTGACTTTC. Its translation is CASSFNFFAGANVLTF.

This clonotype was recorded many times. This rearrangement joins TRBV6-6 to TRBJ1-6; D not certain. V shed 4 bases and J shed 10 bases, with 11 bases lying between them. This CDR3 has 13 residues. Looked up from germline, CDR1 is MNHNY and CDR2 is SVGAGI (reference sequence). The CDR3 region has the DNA TGTGCCAGCAGTTCTGGGAGCGACTCACCCCTCCACTTT. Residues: CASSSGSDSPLHF.

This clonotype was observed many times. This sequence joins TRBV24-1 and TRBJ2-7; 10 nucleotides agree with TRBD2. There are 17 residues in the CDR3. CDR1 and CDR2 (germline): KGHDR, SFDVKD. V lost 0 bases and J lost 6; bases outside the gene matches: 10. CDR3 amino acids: CATSDLDSLAGVCEQYF. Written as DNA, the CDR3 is TGTGCCACCAGTGATTTGGATTCGCTAGCGGGAGTATGCGAGCAGTACTTC.

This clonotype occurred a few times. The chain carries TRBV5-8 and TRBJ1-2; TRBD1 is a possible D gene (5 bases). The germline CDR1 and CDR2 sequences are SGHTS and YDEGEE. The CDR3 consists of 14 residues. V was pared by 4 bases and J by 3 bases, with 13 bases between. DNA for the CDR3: TGTGCCAGCAGCCTTGGGGGGTCGGACTATGGCTACACCTTC. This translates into CASSLGGSDYGYTF. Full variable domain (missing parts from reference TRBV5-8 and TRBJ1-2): EAGVTQSPTHLIKTRGQQATLRCSPISGHTSVYWYQQALGLGLQFLLWYDEGEERNRGNFPPRFSGRQFPNYSSELNVNALELEDSALYLCASSLGGSDYGYTFGSGTRLTVV.

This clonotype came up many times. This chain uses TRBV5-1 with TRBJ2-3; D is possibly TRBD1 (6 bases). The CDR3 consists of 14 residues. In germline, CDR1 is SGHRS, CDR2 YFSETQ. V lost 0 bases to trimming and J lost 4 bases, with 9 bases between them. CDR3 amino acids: CASSLDSGADTQYF. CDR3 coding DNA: TGCGCCAGCAGCTTGGACTCAGGGGCAGATACGCAGTATTTT.

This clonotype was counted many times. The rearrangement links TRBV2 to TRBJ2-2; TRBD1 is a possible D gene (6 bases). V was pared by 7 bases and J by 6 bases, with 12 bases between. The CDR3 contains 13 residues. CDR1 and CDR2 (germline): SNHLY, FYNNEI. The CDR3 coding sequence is TGTGCCAGCACCTTACAGGGAGCCGGGGAGCTGTTTTTT. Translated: CASTLQGAGELFF.

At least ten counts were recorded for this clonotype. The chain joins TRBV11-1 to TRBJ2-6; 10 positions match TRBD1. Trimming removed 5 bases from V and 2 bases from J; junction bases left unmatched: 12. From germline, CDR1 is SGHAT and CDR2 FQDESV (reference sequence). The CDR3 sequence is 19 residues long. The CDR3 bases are TGTGCCAGCAGCCTCTGGGGGGACAGGGGAGGACCTGGGGCCAACGTCCTGACTTTC. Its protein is CASSLWGDRGGPGANVLTF.

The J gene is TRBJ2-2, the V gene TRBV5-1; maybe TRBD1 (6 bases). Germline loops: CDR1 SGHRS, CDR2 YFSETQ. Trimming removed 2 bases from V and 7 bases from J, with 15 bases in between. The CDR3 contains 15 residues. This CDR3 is CASSFRGEMSGELFF. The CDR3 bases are TGCGCCAGCAGCTTCAGGGGTGAAATGAGCGGGGAGCTGTTTTTT.

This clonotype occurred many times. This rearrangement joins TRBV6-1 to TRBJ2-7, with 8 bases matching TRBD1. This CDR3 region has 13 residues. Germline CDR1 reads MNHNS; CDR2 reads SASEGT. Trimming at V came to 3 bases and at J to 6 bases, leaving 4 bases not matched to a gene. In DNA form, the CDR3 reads TGTGCCAGCAGTGAGCAGGGGGCTATCGAGCAGTACTTC. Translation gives CASSEQGAIEQYF.

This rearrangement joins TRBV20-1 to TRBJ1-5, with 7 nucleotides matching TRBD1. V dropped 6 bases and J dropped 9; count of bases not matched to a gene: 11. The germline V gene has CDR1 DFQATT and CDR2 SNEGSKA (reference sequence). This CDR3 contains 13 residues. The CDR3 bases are TGCAGTGCCCACAGACAGGGCGACAGGCCCCAGCATTTT. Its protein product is CSAHRQGDRPQHF.

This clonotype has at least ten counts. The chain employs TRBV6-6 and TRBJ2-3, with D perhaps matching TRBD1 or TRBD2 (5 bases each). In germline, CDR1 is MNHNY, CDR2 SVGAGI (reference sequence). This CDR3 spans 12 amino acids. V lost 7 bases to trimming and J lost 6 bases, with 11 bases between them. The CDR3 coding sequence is TGTGCCAGCAATCCCGAGGGGGATACGCAGTATTTT. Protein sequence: CASNPEGDTQYF.

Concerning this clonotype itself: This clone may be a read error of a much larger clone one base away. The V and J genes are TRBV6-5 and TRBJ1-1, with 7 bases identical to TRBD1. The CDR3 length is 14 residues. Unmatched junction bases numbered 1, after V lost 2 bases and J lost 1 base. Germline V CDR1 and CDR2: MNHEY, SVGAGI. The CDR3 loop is CASSYRQGNTEAFF. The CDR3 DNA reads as TGTGCCAGCAGTTACCGACAGGGGAACACTGAAGCTTTCTTT.

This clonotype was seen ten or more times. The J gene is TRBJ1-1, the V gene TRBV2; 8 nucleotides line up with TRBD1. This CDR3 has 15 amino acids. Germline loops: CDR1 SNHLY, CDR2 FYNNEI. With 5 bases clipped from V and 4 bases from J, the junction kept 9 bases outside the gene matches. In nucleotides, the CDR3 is TGTGCCAGCAGTTCCGGACAGGGCGCCGGCACTGAAGCTTTCTTT. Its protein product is CASSSGQGAGTEAFF.

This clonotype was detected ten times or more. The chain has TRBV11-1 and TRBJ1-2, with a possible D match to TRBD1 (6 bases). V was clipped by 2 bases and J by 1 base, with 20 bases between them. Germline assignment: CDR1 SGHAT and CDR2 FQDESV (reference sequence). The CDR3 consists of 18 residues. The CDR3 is CASSLRGSGDRYNYGYTF. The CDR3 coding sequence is TGTGCCAGCAGCTTAAGGGGGTCCGGGGACCGCTATAACTATGGCTACACCTTC.

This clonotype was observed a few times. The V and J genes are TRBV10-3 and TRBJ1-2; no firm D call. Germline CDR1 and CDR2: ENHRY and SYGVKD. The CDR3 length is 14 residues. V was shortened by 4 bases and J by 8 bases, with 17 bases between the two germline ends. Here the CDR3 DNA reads TGTGCCATCAGTGTAGGAGCCTCCTTGAAGGGCTACACCTTC. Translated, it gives CAISVGASLKGYTF.

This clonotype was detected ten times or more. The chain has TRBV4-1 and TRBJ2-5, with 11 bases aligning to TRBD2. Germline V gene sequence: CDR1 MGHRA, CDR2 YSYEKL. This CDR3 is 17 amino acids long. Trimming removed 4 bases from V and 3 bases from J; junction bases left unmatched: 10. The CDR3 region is CASSLKRSSGGEETQYF. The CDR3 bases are TGCGCCAGCAGCCTCAAGAGGAGTAGCGGGGGGGAAGAGACCCAGTACTTC.

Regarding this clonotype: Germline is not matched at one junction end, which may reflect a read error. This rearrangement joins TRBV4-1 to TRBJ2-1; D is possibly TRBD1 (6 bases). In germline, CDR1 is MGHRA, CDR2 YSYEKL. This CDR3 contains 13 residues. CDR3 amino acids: CVSSKLTGNEQFF. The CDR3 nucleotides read TGCGTCAGCAGCAAACTTACAGGGAATGAGCAGTTCTTC.

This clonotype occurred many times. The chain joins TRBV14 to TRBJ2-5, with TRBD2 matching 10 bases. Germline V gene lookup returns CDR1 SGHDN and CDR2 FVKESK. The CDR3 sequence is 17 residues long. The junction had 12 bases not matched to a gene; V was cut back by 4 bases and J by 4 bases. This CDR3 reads CASSRSLSASGRETQYF. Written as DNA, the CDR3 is TGTGCCAGCAGCCGATCCTTATCAGCTAGCGGGAGAGAGACCCAGTACTTC.

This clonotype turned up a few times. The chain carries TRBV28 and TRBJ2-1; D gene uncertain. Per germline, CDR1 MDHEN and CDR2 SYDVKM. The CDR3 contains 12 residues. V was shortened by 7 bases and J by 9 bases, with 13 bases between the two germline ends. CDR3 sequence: CASTSPGFEQFF. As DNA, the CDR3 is TGTGCCAGCACCTCCCCCGGGTTTGAGCAGTTCTTC.

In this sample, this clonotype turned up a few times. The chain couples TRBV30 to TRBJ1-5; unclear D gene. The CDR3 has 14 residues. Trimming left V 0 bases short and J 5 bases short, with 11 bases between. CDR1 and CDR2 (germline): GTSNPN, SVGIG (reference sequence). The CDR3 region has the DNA TGTGCCTGGAGTGTACTGGGGTTAGATCAGCCCCAGCATTTT. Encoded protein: CAWSVLGLDQPQHF.

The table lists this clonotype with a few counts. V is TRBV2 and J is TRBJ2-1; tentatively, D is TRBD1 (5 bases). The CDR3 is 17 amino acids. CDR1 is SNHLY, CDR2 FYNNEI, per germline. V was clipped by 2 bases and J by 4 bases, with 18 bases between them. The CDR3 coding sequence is TGTGCCAGCAGTGAAAAGGGGATGGTCCGGTGGTACAATGAGCAGTTCTTC. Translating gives CASSEKGMVRWYNEQFF.

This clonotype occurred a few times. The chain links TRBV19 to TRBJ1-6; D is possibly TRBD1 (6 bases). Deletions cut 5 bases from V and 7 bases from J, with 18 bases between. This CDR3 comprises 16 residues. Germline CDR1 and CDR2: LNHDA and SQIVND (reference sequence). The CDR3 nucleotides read TGTGCCAGTAGTTCCCCCCCGGGACACAAAAATTCACCCCTCCACTTT. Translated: CASSSPPGHKNSPLHF.

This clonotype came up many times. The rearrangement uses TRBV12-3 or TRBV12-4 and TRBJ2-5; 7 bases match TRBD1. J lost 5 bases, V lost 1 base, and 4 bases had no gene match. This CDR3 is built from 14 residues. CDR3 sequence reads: CASSLDRGTETQYF. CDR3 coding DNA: TGTGCCAGCAGTTTAGACAGGGGAACGGAGACCCAGTACTTC.